This T cell receptor (beta chain) originates from a study of Graves' ophthalmopathy and Graves' hyperthyroidism. Study-wide points: Blood also carried most expanded thyroid clonotypes exceeding 0.001 frequency.

RNA served as the template for amplifying TCR beta CDR3 regions. Second-round multiplex PCR came after first-round RT-PCR with HTBI primers. TCRdb called the multiplex PCR reads again in MiXCR, with one record for every CDR3 protein. The table lists about 640,000 distinct CDR3 sequences, roughly 41% of them singletons, with roughly 3.5% in the top ten. The CDR3 is 14 residues long. From germline, CDR1 is SGHRS and CDR2 YFSETQ. Germline trimming cut 4 bases from V and 5 bases from J; bases unmatched to any gene: 8. This clonotype appeared many times. What it binds is unknown. The clonotype was recovered from an adult man with Graves' ophthalmopathy. The sequencing input was peripheral blood. The chain recombines TRBV5-1 with TRBJ1-1; 7 bases align to TRBD1. CDR3 region: CASSQQGQGTEAFF. The CDR3 nucleotides are TGCGCCAGCAGCCAACAGGGGCAAGGTACTGAAGCTTTCTTT.